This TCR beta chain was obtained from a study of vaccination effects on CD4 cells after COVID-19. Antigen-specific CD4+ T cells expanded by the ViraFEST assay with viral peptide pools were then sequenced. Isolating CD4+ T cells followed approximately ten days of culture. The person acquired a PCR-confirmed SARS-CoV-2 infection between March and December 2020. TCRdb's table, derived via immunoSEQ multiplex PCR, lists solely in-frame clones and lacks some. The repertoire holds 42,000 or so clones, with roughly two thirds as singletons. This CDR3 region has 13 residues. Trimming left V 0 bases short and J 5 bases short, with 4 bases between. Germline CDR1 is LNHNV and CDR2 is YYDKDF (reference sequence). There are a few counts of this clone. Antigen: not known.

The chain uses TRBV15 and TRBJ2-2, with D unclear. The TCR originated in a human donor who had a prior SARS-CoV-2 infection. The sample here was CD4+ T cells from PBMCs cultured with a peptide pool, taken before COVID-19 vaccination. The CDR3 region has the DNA TGTGCCACCAGCAGAGATGGTACCGGGGAGCTGTTTTTT. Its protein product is CATSRDGTGELFF.